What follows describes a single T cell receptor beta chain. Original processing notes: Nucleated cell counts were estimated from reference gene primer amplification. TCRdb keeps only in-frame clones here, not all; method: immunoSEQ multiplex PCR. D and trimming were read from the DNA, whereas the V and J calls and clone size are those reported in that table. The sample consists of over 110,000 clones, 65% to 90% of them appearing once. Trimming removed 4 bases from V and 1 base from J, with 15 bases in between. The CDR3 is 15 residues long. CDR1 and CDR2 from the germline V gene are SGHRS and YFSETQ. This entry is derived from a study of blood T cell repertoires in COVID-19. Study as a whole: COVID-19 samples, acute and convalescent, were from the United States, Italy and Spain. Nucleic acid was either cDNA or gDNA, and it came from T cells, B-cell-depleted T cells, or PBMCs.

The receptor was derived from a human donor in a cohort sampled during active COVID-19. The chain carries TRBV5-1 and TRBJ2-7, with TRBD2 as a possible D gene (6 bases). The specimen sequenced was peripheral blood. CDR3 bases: TGCGCCAGCAGCCTGGGACCGGGGGTGTCCTACGAGCAGTACTTC. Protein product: CASSLGPGVSYEQYF. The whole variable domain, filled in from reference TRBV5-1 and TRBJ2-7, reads KAGVTQTPRYLIKTRGQQVTLSCSPISGHRSVSWYQQTPGQGLQFLFEYFSETQRNKGNFPGRFSGRQFSNSRSEMNVSTLELGDSALYLCASSLGPGVSYEQYFGPGTRLTVT.